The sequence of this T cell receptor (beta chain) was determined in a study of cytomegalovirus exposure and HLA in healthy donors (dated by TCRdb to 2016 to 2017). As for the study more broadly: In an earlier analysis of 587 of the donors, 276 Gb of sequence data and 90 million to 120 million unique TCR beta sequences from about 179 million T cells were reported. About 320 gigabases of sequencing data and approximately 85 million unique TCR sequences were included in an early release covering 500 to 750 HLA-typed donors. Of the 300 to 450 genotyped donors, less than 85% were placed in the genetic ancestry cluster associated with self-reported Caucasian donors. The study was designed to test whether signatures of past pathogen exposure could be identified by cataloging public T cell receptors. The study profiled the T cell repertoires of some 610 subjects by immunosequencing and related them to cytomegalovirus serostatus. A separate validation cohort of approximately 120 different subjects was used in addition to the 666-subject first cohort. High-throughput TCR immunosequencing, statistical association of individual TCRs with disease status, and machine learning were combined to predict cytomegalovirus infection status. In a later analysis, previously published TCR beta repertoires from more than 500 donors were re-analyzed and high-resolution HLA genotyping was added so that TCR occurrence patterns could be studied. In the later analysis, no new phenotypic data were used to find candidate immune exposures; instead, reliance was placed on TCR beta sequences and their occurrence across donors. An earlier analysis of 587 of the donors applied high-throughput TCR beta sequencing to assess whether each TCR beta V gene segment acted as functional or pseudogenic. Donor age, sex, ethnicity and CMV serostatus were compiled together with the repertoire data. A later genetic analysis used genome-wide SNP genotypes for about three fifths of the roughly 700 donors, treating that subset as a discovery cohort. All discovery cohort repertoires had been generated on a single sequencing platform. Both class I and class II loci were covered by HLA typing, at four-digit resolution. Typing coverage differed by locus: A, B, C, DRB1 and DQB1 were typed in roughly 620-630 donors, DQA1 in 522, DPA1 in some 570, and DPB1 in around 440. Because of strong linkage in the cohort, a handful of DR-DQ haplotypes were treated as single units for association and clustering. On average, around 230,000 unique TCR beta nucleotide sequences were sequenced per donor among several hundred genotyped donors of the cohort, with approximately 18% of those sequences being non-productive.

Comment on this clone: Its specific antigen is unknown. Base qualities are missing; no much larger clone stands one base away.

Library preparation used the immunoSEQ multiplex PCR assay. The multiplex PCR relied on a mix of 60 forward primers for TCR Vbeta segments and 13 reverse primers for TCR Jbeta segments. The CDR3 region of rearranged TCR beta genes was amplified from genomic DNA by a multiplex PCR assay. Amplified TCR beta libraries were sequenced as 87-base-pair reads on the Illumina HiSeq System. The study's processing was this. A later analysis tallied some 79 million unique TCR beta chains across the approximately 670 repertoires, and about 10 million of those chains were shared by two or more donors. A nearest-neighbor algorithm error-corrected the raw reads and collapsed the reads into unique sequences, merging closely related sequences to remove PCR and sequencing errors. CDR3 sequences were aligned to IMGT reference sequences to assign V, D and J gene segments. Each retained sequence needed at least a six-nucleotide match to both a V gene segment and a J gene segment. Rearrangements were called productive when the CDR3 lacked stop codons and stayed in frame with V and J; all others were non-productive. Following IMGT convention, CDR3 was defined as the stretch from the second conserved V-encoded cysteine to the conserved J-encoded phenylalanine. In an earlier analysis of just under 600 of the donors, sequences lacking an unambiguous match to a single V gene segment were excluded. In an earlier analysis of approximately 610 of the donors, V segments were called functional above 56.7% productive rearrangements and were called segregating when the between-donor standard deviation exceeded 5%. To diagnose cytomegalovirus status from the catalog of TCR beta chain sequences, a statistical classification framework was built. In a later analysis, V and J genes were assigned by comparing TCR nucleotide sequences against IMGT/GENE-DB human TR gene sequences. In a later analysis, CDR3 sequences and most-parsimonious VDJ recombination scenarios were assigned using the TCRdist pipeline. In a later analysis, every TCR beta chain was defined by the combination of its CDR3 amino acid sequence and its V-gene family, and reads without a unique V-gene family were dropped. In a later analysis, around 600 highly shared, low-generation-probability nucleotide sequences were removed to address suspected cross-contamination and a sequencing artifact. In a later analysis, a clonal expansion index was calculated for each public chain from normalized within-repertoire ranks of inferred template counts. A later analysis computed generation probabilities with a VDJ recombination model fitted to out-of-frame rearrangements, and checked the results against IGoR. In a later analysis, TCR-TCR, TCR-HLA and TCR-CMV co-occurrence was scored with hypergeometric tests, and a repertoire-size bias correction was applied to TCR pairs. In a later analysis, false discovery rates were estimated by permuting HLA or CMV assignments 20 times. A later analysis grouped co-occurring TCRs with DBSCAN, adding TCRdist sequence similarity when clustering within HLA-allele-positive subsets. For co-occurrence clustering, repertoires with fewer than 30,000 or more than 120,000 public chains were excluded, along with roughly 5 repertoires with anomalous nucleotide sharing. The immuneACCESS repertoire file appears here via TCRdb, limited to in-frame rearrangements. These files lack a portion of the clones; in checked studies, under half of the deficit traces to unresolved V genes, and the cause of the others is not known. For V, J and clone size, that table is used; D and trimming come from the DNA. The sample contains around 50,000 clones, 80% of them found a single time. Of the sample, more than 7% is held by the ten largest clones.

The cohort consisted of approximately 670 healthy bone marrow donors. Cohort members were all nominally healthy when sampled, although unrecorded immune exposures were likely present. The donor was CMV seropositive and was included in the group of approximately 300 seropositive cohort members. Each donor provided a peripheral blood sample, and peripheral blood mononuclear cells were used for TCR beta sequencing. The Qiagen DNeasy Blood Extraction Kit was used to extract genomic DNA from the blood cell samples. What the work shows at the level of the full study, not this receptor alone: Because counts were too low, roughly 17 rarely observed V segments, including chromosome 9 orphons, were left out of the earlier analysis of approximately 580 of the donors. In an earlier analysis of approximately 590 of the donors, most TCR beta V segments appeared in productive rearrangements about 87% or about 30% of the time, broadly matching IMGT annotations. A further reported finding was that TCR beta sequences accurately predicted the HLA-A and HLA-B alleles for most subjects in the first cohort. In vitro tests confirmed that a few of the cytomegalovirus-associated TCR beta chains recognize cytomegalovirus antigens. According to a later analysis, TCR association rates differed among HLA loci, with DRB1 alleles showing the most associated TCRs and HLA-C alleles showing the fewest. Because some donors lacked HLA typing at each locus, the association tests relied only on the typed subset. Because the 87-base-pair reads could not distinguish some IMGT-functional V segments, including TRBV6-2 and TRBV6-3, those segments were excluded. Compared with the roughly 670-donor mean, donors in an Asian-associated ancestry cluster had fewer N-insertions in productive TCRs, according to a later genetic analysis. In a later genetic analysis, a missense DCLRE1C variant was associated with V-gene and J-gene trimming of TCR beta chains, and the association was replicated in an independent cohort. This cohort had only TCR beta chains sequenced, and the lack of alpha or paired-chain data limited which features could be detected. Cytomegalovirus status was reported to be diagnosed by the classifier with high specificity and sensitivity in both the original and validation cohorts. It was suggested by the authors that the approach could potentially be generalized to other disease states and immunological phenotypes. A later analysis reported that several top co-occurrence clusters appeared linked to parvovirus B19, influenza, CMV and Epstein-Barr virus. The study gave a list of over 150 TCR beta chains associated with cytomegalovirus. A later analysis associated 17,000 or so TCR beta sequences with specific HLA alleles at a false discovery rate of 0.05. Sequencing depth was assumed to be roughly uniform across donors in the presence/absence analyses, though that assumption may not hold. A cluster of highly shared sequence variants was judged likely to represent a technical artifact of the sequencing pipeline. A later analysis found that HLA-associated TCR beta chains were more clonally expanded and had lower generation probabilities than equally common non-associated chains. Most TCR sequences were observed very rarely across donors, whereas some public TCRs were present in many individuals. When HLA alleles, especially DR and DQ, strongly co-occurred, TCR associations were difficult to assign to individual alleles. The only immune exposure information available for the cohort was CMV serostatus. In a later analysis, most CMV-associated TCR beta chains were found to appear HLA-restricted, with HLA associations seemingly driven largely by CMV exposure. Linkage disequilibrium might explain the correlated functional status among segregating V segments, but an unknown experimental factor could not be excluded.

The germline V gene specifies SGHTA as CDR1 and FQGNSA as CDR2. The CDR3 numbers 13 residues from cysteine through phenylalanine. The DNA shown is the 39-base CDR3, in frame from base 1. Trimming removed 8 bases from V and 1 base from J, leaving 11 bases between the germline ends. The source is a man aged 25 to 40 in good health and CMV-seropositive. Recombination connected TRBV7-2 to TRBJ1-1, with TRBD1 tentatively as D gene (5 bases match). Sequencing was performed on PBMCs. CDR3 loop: CASLGQWNTEAFF. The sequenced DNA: TGTGCCAGCTTGGGGCAGTGGAACACTGAAGCTTTCTTT.